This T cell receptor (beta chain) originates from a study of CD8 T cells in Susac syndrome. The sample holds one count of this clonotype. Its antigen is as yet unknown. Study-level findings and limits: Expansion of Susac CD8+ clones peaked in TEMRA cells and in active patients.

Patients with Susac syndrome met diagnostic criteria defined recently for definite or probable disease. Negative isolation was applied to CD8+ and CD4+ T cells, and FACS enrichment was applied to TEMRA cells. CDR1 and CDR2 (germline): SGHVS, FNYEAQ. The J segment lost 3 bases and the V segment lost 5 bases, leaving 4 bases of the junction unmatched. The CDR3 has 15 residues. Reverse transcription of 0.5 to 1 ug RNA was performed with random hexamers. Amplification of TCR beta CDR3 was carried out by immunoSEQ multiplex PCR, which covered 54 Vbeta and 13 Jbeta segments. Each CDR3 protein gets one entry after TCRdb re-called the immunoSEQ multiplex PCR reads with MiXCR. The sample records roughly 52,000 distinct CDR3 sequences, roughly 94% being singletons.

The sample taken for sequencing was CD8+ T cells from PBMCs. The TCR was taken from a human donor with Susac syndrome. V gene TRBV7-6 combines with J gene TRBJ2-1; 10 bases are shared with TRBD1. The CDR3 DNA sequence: TGTGCCAGCAGCCCGACAGGGGGCTTCTACAATGAGCAGTTCTTC. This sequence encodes CASSPTGGFYNEQFF.